The subject of this entry is one TCR beta chain. The V gene lost 7 bases and the J gene lost 11 bases, with 15 bases spanning the gap. The germline V gene encodes CDR1 SEHNR and CDR2 FQNEAQ (reference sequence). This CDR3 has 12 amino acids. Clinical histories supplied by participants themselves formed the basis of cohort assignment. This entry is derived from a study of blood T cell repertoires in COVID-19. Clones were sequenced by immunoSEQ multiplex PCR, and TCRdb holds only the in-frame ones, with some missing. Of 150,000 to 200,000 clones listed, roughly 90% are singletons. This clonotype was sampled from a woman aged 50 to 65 who had recovered from COVID-19. The chain uses TRBV7-9 and TRBJ2-1; possibly TRBD2 for D (5 bases). Specimen: PBMCs or T cells enriched from blood (not recorded which). CDR3: CASTLGGPKQFF. The CDR3 DNA sequence: TGTGCCAGCACCCTTGGCGGGCCAAAGCAGTTCTTC.